These T cell receptor beta chains were read from a single sample in a study of early T cells in non-severe SARS-CoV-2 infection. TCRdb passed the 5' RACE reads through MiXCR, listing each CDR3 protein once. This sample carries 68,000 or so distinct CDR3 sequences, 10% to 15% of them seen once, and the ten largest clones take about 4.7%. Source material: whole blood. These receptor sequences come from an adult who was a healthcare worker with PCR-confirmed SARS-CoV-2 infection or an uninfected control (not recorded which). The CDR3 runs from the conserved cysteine through the conserved F or W. D genes are given only for firm matches.

d_gene | j_gene | v_gene | CDR3aa
TRBD1 | TRBJ2-7 | TRBV11-2 | CASSSSTGQSWEQYF
- | TRBJ2-5 | TRBV12-3/TRBV12-4 | CASSFKGEETQYF
- | TRBJ2-3 | TRBV6-5 | CASSYSQGRDTQYF
- | TRBJ1-4 | TRBV7-8 | CASSFPWGEKLFF
TRBD1 | TRBJ1-5 | TRBV5-1 | CASSLDRDPPIDQPQHF
- | TRBJ1-2 | TRBV5-1 | CASSFPAGSNYGHTF
- | TRBJ1-1 | TRBV9 | CASSVGWGNTEAFF
- | TRBJ1-2 | TRBV5-1 | CASSLGQLHPSYGYTF
TRBD2 | TRBJ2-3 | TRBV27 | CASSLGLATDTQYF
- | TRBJ2-1 | TRBV20-1 | CSAWDPLRYSYNEQFF